This T cell receptor (beta chain) was sequenced during a study of CD8 T cells in ankylosing spondylitis. Using quantitative 5'-RACE with molecular barcodes, the authors made TCR beta libraries. TCRdb processed the 5' RACE reads anew with MiXCR; each CDR3 protein has one entry. The repertoire holds about 220,000 distinct CDR3 sequences, about a sixth seen once, with approximately 40% in the top ten. This clonotype was detected only a few times. Its antigen is undetermined. CDR3 length equals 17 residues. Germline trimming cut 7 bases from V and 1 base from J; bases unmatched to any gene: 12. The germline V gene has CDR1 SQVTM and CDR2 ANQGSEA. Overall study findings and caveats: A TCR beta motif made of about 8 highly homologous variants seemed typical of ankylosing spondylitis blood.

The sequence was obtained from a male donor with ankylosing spondylitis. The chain employs TRBV29-1 and TRBJ2-6, with 8 bases that match TRBD2. Sequencing was performed on blood, either unsorted or a sorted T cell fraction (not recorded which). CDR3 sequence reads: CSALGRAPTSGANVLTF. The DNA for the CDR3 is TGCAGCGCCCTCGGGAGGGCACCCACATCTGGGGCCAACGTCCTGACTTTC.